This note documents a single T cell receptor beta chain sequence. In this sample, this clone turned up a few times. Its recognized antigen is unknown. No base quality information exists; no much larger clone differs at one position. What the time point label conveys for this sample: about 28 days (+/-7) after the second vaccine dose. Because spike-specific TCR depth and breadth did not differ between the two schedules, AZD1222 recipients who got a second dose at roughly 4 weeks were pooled with those who got a second dose at roughly 12 weeks. The vaccinee samples were drawn from two UK trials, COV001 and COV002, one of which was a single-blind randomized controlled phase 2/3 trial testing AZD1222 (ChAdOx1 nCoV-19) in healthy adults. For TCRbeta chain sequencing, PBMC samples from trial participants were taken at day 0 and at day 28 after the second dose. This sample was included in a study of T cell responses to AZD1222 COVID-19 vaccine (dated by TCRdb to about 2021). General notes on the study: TCR sequencing was performed for about 250 trial participants, of whom about 210 were given two doses of AZD1222 and around 25 were given two doses of MenACWY control vaccine. Trial participants were enrolled by age into 18-55, 56-69 and 70-plus year subgroups, with roughly 160, 29 and 62 TCR-sequenced participants respectively.

The CDR3 regions of human TCRbeta chains were analyzed by immunosequencing. From the authors' description of their analysis: TCRs in the repertoires were matched against a reference library of SARS-CoV-2-specific TCRs that had been generated with the MIRA antigen-specificity platform. Breadth meant the fraction of unique TCRs that were SARS-CoV-2-associated, whereas depth meant the fraction of total T cells that were SARS-CoV-2-associated. Using the MIRA data, each spike-specific TCR was assigned both to the spike region to which the TCR was reactive and to a CD4 or CD8 class. Log10-transformed breadth and depth values were compared by one-way ANOVA with Sidak's multiple comparisons tests. The table comes from immuneACCESS by way of TCRdb, which keeps in-frame sequences with V and J called. Part of the clones is missing from these tables; in studies checked, under half for an unresolved V gene and the rest for unknown reasons. The V and J calls and clone size come from that table; D and trimming were worked out from the DNA. The sample profile shows approximately 120,000 clones; approximately 85% of them were found once. Clones ranked in the top ten supply 4.4% of the sample.

The germline V gene supplies CDR1 LGHNA and CDR2 YSLEER. The CDR3 covers 14 residues, taking in both the cysteine and the phenylalanine. The read is trimmed to its CDR3 DNA, 42 bases read in frame from base 1. V is pared back by 1 base and J by 0 bases, with 7 bases lying between the germline termini. General findings and caveats noted by the study authors: In the small 56-69-year group, the increase in depth fell short of significance, most likely because of low power. A significant rise in spike-specific TCR breadth and depth was observed after two AZD1222 doses relative to day 0 and relative to MenACWY recipients. Participants were mostly white British, with more females than males. The authors suggested clonal diversity may have been underestimated. Because no day 14 peak-response samples were available, the repertoires could be characterized only after the peak T cell response. Reportedly, almost half of the unique spike-specific TCRs recognized epitopes lying outside the regions that are mutated in the B.1.351 and B.1.1.7 variants. Conclusions about previously exposed vaccinees were limited because only six or seven AZD1222 recipients were SARS-CoV-2 seropositive at baseline. Vaccine-associated CD4 TCRs spanned the whole spike protein, with dominant responses in regions 160-218 and 743-854.

Recombination linked TRBV4-3 to TRBJ2-7; the D gene cannot be named for sure. The sequencing here drew on peripheral blood, taken 28 days after the second AZD1222 dose. This receptor was taken from an adult who received the AZD1222 COVID-19 vaccine. The CDR3 in this case is CASSQGLSSYEQYF. The nucleotide sequence reads TGCGCCAGCAGCCAAGGACTTAGCTCCTACGAGCAGTACTTC.